This passage covers 17 T cell receptor beta chains from one sample sequenced in a study of preoperative IRX-2 immunotherapy in early breast cancer. Sequenced by immunoSEQ multiplex PCR; TCRdb stores in-frame clones only, minus some. The profile shows tens of thousands of clones, 90% to 95% of them singletons. Treatment defined: preoperative locoregional IRX-2 cytokine immunotherapy. Material: tumor tissue, obtained after IRX-2 immunotherapy. Receptors were obtained from a human donor with breast cancer.

The chain employs TRBV29-1 and TRBJ2-7; 8 nucleotides match TRBD1. From germline, CDR1 is SQVTM and CDR2 ANQGSEA. This CDR3 comprises 14 residues. J gave up 0 bases and V 7 bases, and 8 bases lay outside the gene matches. CDR3 sequence reads: CSARDRLSSYEQYF. Here the CDR3 DNA reads TGCAGCGCCCGGGACAGGTTAAGCTCCTACGAGCAGTACTTC.

The chain carries TRBV5-6 and TRBJ1-2, with no clear D. Per the germline V gene, CDR1 is SGHDT and CDR2 is YYEEEE. This CDR3 contains 14 residues. Trimming took 0 bases from V and 1 from J, leaving 7 bases between them. The CDR3 is CASSLDSFNYGYTF. CDR3 nucleotides: TGTGCCAGCAGCTTGGACTCTTTTAACTATGGCTACACCTTC.

This rearrangement joins TRBV11-2 to TRBJ2-5, with 10 bases aligning to TRBD2. There are 14 residues in the CDR3. J lost 4 bases, V lost 5 bases, and 4 bases had no gene match. Germline V gene lookup returns CDR1 SGHAT and CDR2 FQNNGV. The chain's CDR3 is CASSRTSGGETQYF. The CDR3 bases are TGTGCCAGCAGCCGGACTAGCGGTGGAGAGACCCAGTACTTC.

The CDR3 nucleotides read TGTGCCAGCAGCCCAGGGTTTTGGAGCGACCCCCAAGAGACCCAGTACTTC. This gives the protein CASSPGFWSDPQETQYF. V and J are TRBV11-2 and TRBJ2-5; maybe TRBD1 (5 bases). Germline CDR1 SGHAT, CDR2 FQNNGV. Trimming pared 5 bases from V and 1 base from J, leaving 20 bases between. This CDR3 comprises 17 residues.

The chain is built from TRBV19 and TRBJ2-1; TRBD2 aligns across 10 bases. Trimming cost V 3 bases and J 10 bases; bases outside gene matches: 3. From germline, CDR1 is LNHDA and CDR2 SQIVND (reference sequence). The CDR3 totals 13 residues. The CDR3 here is CASSITSGEEQFF. The CDR3 DNA reads as TGTGCCAGTAGTATTACTAGCGGGGAAGAGCAGTTCTTC.

The CDR3 coding sequence is TGTGCCAGCAGCCGTACCGGGACTATGAACACCGGGGAGCTGTTTTTT. It yields the protein CASSRTGTMNTGELFF. This chain links TRBV7-9 with TRBJ2-2; 7 positions agree with TRBD2. Trimming at V came to 5 bases and at J to 1 base, leaving 7 bases not matched to a gene. Germline CDR1 SEHNR, CDR2 FQNEAQ (reference sequence). The CDR3 totals 16 residues.

J is TRBJ2-1 and V is TRBV9; D is perhaps TRBD1 or TRBD2 (5 bases each). The CDR3 loop spans 14 amino acids. V lost 0 bases and J lost 5, with 9 bases in between. Germline-derived CDR1 and CDR2 are SGDLS and YYNGEE. CDR3 sequence: CASSVAGDHNEQFF. DNA for the CDR3: TGTGCCAGCAGCGTAGCTGGGGACCACAATGAGCAGTTCTTC.

The chain joins TRBV11-2 to TRBJ2-1; 8 bases map to TRBD2. The germline CDR1 and CDR2 sequences are SGHAT and FQNNGV. The CDR3 contains 14 residues. V gave up 2 bases and J gave up 4 bases; unmatched junction bases: 1. CDR3 DNA sequence: TGTGCCAGCAGCTTACGGGAGGGTTACAATGAGCAGTTCTTC. Its translation: CASSLREGYNEQFF.

This chain links TRBV5-1 with TRBJ2-7, with 10 bases aligning to TRBD2. This CDR3 is built from 17 residues. V lost 3 bases, J lost 0 bases, and 9 bases stayed unmatched. Germline-derived CDR1 and CDR2 are SGHRS and YFSETQ. The CDR3 is CASSWIPSGSLSYEQYF. The CDR3 coding sequence is TGCGCCAGCAGCTGGATTCCTAGCGGGAGTCTCTCCTACGAGCAGTACTTC.

V gene TRBV28 combines with J gene TRBJ1-3; 9 bases line up with TRBD1. This CDR3 comprises 16 residues. The V gene end was trimmed by 0 bases and the J gene end by 2 bases; junction bases not matched to a gene: 2. Germline CDR1 reads MDHEN; CDR2 reads SYDVKM. The CDR3 loop is CASSLWGQGPGNTIYF. CDR3 in DNA: TGTGCCAGCAGTTTATGGGGACAGGGTCCTGGAAACACCATATATTTT.

The table lists this clone with a count of one. The chain carries TRBV2 and TRBJ1-5; D not resolved. CDR3 length equals 13 residues. Trimming stripped 4 bases from V and 7 bases from J, with 11 bases between. The germline CDR1 and CDR2 sequences are SNHLY and FYNNEI. In DNA, the CDR3 is TGTGCCAGCAGTGGGACGGGAGAGCAGCCCCAGCATTTT. Amino acids: CASSGTGEQPQHF.

This CDR3 reads CASSFQGSSGNTIYF. The CDR3 bases are TGCGCCAGCAGCTTCCAGGGTTCTTCTGGAAACACCATATATTTT. The rearrangement joins TRBV5-1 to TRBJ1-3; D is possibly TRBD1 (5 bases). Germline V gives CDR1 SGHRS, CDR2 YFSETQ. The CDR3 contains 15 residues. The V end lost 2 bases, the J end lost 1 base, and 10 bases lay between the germline ends.

This sequence joins TRBV7-2 and TRBJ2-7; D is uncertain. The V and J ends lost 5 bases and 3 bases respectively, with 14 bases between them. The CDR3 is 14 amino acids. CDR1 is SGHTA and CDR2 is FQGNSA in the germline V gene. The chain's CDR3 is CASSRMVPNYEQYF. CDR3 in DNA: TGTGCCAGCAGCCGGATGGTCCCGAACTACGAGCAGTACTTC.

Note on this clone: The junction departs from the called germline gene at one end, perhaps through a read error. This chain connects TRBV7-7 to TRBJ2-2; perhaps D is TRBD1 or TRBD2 (5 bases each). CDR1 is SSHAT, CDR2 FNYEAQ, per germline (reference sequence). CDR3 length: 14 residues. The DNA of the CDR3 is TGTGCTAGCAGCTTAGGGACCACCACCGGGGAGCTGTTTTTT. Translating gives CASSLGTTTGELFF.

The rearrangement joins TRBV10-3 to TRBJ1-1; D is possibly TRBD1 (5 bases). Germline assignment: CDR1 ENHRY and CDR2 SYGVKD. The CDR3 is made up of 14 amino acids. V gave up 4 bases and J gave up 2 bases, with 11 bases separating them. CDR3 in DNA: TGTGCCATCAGTGTCGGGGCAAGCAACACTGAAGCTTTCTTT. Translation gives CAISVGASNTEAFF.

The V gene is TRBV5-6, the J gene TRBJ1-2, with D unresolved. V gave up 4 bases and J gave up 1 base, with 8 bases separating them. The CDR3 sequence is 13 residues long. Looked up from germline, CDR1 is SGHDT and CDR2 is YYEEEE. The CDR3 nucleotides are TGTGCCAGCAGCACGGACCTTAACTATGGCTACACCTTC. Translated, it gives CASSTDLNYGYTF.

The V and J genes are TRBV25-1 and TRBJ1-6, with 11 bases lining up with TRBD1. The CDR3 spans 15 residues. Trimming cost V 5 bases and J 6 bases; bases outside gene matches: 3. Per the germline V gene, CDR1 is MGHDK and CDR2 is SYGVNS. The CDR3 reads CASSRTGGFNSPLHF. The DNA of the CDR3 is TGTGCCAGCAGTAGGACAGGGGGCTTTAATTCACCCCTCCACTTT.